These T cell receptor beta chains were read from a single sample in a study of cytomegalovirus exposure and HLA in healthy donors. Using immunoSEQ multiplex PCR, the repertoire was profiled, and TCRdb retains in-frame clones only, with some absent. Among approximately 190,000 clones listed, more than 65% were seen once. Sequenced material: PBMCs. Receptors originate from a man aged 40-49 years in good health and CMV-seropositive. Each CDR3 is given with its conserved first and last residue. D genes are given only for firm matches. Only part of the rows carry a size: once, few, many, or a class if the clone is expanded.

j_call | clone_size | v_call | d_call | cdr3_nt | cdr3_aa
TRBJ2-3 | NA | TRBV5-1 | TRBD2 | TGCGCCAGCAGCTGGGCGGGAGCCTCAGATACGCAGTATTTT | CASSWAGASDTQYF
TRBJ2-1 | NA | TRBV6-5 | TRBD1 | TGTGCCAGCAGCCAAAACGGACAGGGGGGTGAGCAGTTCTTC | CASSQNGQGGEQFF
TRBJ2-7 | NA | TRBV30 | TRBD1 | TGTGCCTGGAGGCCCGGGACAGCAACCTACGAGCAGTACTTC | CAWRPGTATYEQYF
TRBJ2-7 | NA | TRBV28 | NA | TGTGCCAGCAGTTTCCCAGGTGGCGAGCAGTACTTC | CASSFPGGEQYF
TRBJ1-4 | few | TRBV6-5 | TRBD1 | TGTGCCAGCAGTCCTATGACAGGGGGCCTTGAAAAACTGTTTTTT | CASSPMTGGLEKLFF
TRBJ2-7 | NA | TRBV23-1 | TRBD2 | TGCGCCAGCAGTCAAGCCCGGACTAGGGTAGGGGTCGAGCAGTACTTC | CASSQARTRVGVEQYF
TRBJ2-7 | NA | TRBV20-1 | NA | TGCAGTGCTAGAGCTACCGGCGAGCAGTACTTC | CSARATGEQYF
TRBJ1-2 | NA | TRBV5-5 | NA | TGTGCCAGCAGTCCCCGCGTAGACAGCTATGGCTACACCTTC | CASSPRVDSYGYTF
TRBJ2-5 | NA | TRBV5-1 | NA | TGCGCCAGCAGCTTGGGGGGGCTCGACGAGACCCAGTACTTC | CASSLGGLDETQYF
TRBJ2-5 | NA | TRBV6-1 | TRBD2 | TGTGCCAGCAGAGCACCGGGACTAGCGTTAGAGACCCAGTACTTC | CASRAPGLALETQYF
TRBJ2-3 | NA | TRBV10-2 | TRBD2 | TGCGCCAGCAGTGAGGGACTAGCGGGAGAGGCAGATACGCAGTATTTT | CASSEGLAGEADTQYF
TRBJ2-7 | NA | TRBV14 | NA | TGTGCCAGCAGCCGAATAGGCCTCGGGGTCTACGAGCAGTACTTC | CASSRIGLGVYEQYF
TRBJ2-5 | NA | TRBV5-1 | NA | TGCGCCAGCAGCCCCACCTCGGACAGCTCCCAAGAGACCCAGTACTTC | CASSPTSDSSQETQYF
TRBJ2-1 | NA | TRBV4-1 | TRBD2 | TGCGCCAGCAGCCAGGCGTTGGGACTAGACCTCTACAATGAGCAGTTCTTC | CASSQALGLDLYNEQFF
TRBJ2-7 | NA | TRBV9 | TRBD2 | TGTGCCAGCAGACACTGCGGACTAGCGGGGGTCTACGAGCAGTACTTC | CASRHCGLAGVYEQYF
TRBJ2-7 | NA | TRBV6-1 | NA | TGTGCCACAGAGTCCGGGGGTCCAGGGGAGCAGTACTTC | CATESGGPGEQYF
TRBJ1-4 | NA | TRBV19 | NA | TGTGCCAGTAGTCGGACGGGGGGCCTTGAGGAAAAACTGTTTTTT | CASSRTGGLEEKLFF
TRBJ2-7 | NA | TRBV27 | TRBD1 | TGTGCCAGCAGTCCGGGACAGTGGGTTTTCGAGCAGTACTTC | CASSPGQWVFEQYF
TRBJ1-5 | NA | TRBV23-1 | NA | TGCGCCAGCAGTCAATCGTTTGGGAGATTACAGCCCCAGCATTTT | CASSQSFGRLQPQHF
TRBJ2-2 | NA | TRBV2 | NA | TGTGCCAGCAGTGTCGACACCGGGGAGCTGTTTTTT | CASSVDTGELFF
TRBJ1-2 | few | TRBV6-5 | NA | TGTGCCAGCAGCCCCGACAGAAATAACTATGGCTACACCTTC | CASSPDRNNYGYTF
TRBJ2-1 | NA | TRBV7-2 | TRBD2 | TGTGCCAGCAGCTTAGGTGTTGGGGACAGGCTAGCGGGAGGGGAATTCTTC | CASSLGVGDRLAGGEFF
TRBJ2-7 | NA | TRBV30 | NA | TGTGCCTGGGGTCGCGGCCCGACCGAGCAGTACTTC | CAWGRGPTEQYF
TRBJ1-4 | NA | TRBV18 | NA | TGTGCCAGCTCACGAGGGGGTGTAGATGAAAAACTGTTTTTT | CASSRGGVDEKLFF
TRBJ1-5 | NA | TRBV19 | TRBD1 | TGTGCCAGTAGTTCCACAGGGGGGAATCAGCCCCAGCATTTT | CASSSTGGNQPQHF
TRBJ1-4 | NA | TRBV6-1 | NA | TGTGCCAGCAGTGAGCCGGTCCTTGGGAGGGCAACTAATGAAAAACTGTTTTTT | CASSEPVLGRATNEKLFF